A selection of T cell receptor beta chains follows, all from one sample in a study of early T cells in non-severe SARS-CoV-2 infection. TCRdb itself ran the 5' RACE reads through MiXCR, one entry per CDR3 protein. The profile shows fewer than 50,000 distinct CDR3 sequences, about 7% of them singletons. Sequenced sample: whole blood. These receptors were obtained from an adult who was a healthcare worker with PCR-confirmed SARS-CoV-2 infection or an uninfected control (not recorded which). Both conserved end residues are part of each CDR3.

CDR3aa | v_gene | len | j_gene
CAWSVGAGSYEQYF | TRBV30 | 14 | TRBJ2-7
CSVEGGHTEAFF | TRBV29-1 | 12 | TRBJ1-1
CATSDSTGYGELFF | TRBV24-1 | 14 | TRBJ2-2
CVSSNRQGRQPQHF | TRBV5-4 | 14 | TRBJ1-5
CASSYDQGATNEKLFF | TRBV6-5 | 16 | TRBJ1-4
CASSLNSGGYEQYF | TRBV7-2 | 14 | TRBJ2-7
CASSYREQGIDEQFF | TRBV6-2/TRBV6-3 | 15 | TRBJ2-1
CSYRGEQNQPQHF | TRBV20-1 | 13 | TRBJ1-5
CASRFIYEQYF | TRBV6-2/TRBV6-3 | 11 | TRBJ2-7
CASSGGRGRNTEAFF | TRBV27 | 15 | TRBJ1-1
CASSFGMSGALLGYTF | TRBV12-3/TRBV12-4 | 16 | TRBJ1-2
CASSQDPYEKLFF | TRBV4-3 | 13 | TRBJ1-4
CASSFEGATTGELFF | TRBV5-1 | 15 | TRBJ2-2
CASSIARDRQETQYF | TRBV19 | 15 | TRBJ2-5
CASSQEYRAHEQYF | TRBV4-3 | 14 | TRBJ2-7
CASSDAGTAYGYTF | TRBV6-1 | 14 | TRBJ1-2
CAQPSGGTGNTIYF | TRBV30 | 14 | TRBJ1-3
CASSPDRERPQHF | TRBV6-2/TRBV6-3 | 13 | TRBJ1-5
CASSFLAGGRGTDTQYF | TRBV5-4 | 17 | TRBJ2-3
CASTGGTAAYEQYF | TRBV28 | 14 | TRBJ2-7
CASSPPQRLSTDTQYF | TRBV18 | 16 | TRBJ2-3
CASSFLRDSYEQYF | TRBV28 | 14 | TRBJ2-7
CASRLQGPGTQYF | TRBV7-2 | 13 | TRBJ2-3
CASSFRGTDTQYF | TRBV28 | 13 | TRBJ2-3
CASINPTGEYTGELFF | TRBV6-2/TRBV6-3 | 16 | TRBJ2-2
CASSLGPVSDTQFF | TRBV5-1 | 14 | TRBJ2-3
CASSPGQRDNEQFF | TRBV7-6 | 14 | TRBJ2-1
CASSLADQETQYF | TRBV28 | 13 | TRBJ2-5
CGDGVPFF | TRBV28 | 8 | TRBJ1-1
CASSRSSEETQYF | TRBV6-2/TRBV6-3 | 13 | TRBJ2-5
CASMGQRGPKNEQFF | TRBV7-2 | 15 | TRBJ2-1
CASSGEMTTLNSPLHF | TRBV5-6 | 16 | TRBJ1-6
CASSPGGNRVRQHF | TRBV6-6 | 14 | TRBJ1-5
CSVFSGAGDEKLFF | TRBV29-1 | 14 | TRBJ1-4
CASSFPGVPETQYF | TRBV28 | 14 | TRBJ2-5
CAIRTGTHNEQFF | TRBV10-3 | 13 | TRBJ2-1
CASSQAVRIGVENTEAFF | TRBV4-3 | 18 | TRBJ1-1
CAWRALVNTDTQYF | TRBV30 | 14 | TRBJ2-3
CASSGQGIRQPQHF | TRBV25-1 | 14 | TRBJ1-5
CASSPGLAGGSYEQYF | TRBV5-1 | 16 | TRBJ2-7
CASIHGPYEQYF | TRBV5-1 | 12 | TRBJ2-7
CASSPPGMRNIQYF | TRBV7-8 | 14 | TRBJ2-4
CATEDGPLETQYF | TRBV24-1 | 13 | TRBJ2-5
CASSLALKAGDTQYF | TRBV7-9 | 15 | TRBJ2-3
CASSLLAGSSIQYF | TRBV7-2 | 14 | TRBJ2-4
CSVGVWGQNTEAFF | TRBV29-1 | 14 | TRBJ1-1
CASSTSGNTDTQYF | TRBV18 | 14 | TRBJ2-3
CASSLALGGSYNEQFF | TRBV12-3/TRBV12-4 | 16 | TRBJ2-1
CASSPIRANSNQPQHF | TRBV18 | 16 | TRBJ1-5
CASSLSTANEKLFF | TRBV7-2 | 14 | TRBJ1-4
CATSEADISGANVLTF | TRBV24-1 | 16 | TRBJ2-6
CASSHTGTAEQFF | TRBV7-2 | 13 | TRBJ2-1
CASRSGTPSNQPQHF | TRBV12-2 | 15 | TRBJ1-5
CASSLEYWVTGGNEQFF | TRBV7-2 | 17 | TRBJ2-1
CSATGGGGEQYF | TRBV20-1 | 12 | TRBJ2-7
CASSFDSEETQYF | TRBV27 | 13 | TRBJ2-5
CASSPLAGTGSSYNSPLHF | TRBV18 | 19 | TRBJ1-6